Listed below are T cell receptor beta chains from one sample, sequenced in a study of T cell changes during pregnancy in multiple sclerosis. Repertoires were generated with immunoSEQ multiplex PCR, while TCRdb's copy carries only in-frame clones and drops some. The sample yields under 75,000 clones, about 89% seen once. The starting material was CD4+ T cells from peripheral blood mononuclear cells, obtained after pregnancy. Receptors originate from a female donor in good health, enrolled as a control in a pregnancy study. CDR3s include the opening cysteine and the closing phenylalanine or tryptophan. D genes are given only for firm matches. Clone sizes are given selectively: once, few, many, or a class where the clone is expanded.

D gene,clone size,J gene,V gene,CDR3 DNA,CDR3 protein
TRBD1,-,TRBJ1-5,TRBV19,TGTGCCAGTAGTAGGACAGGGGGCGGGCAGCCCCAGCATTTT,CASSRTGGGQPQHF
-,-,TRBJ1-4,TRBV30,TGTGCCTGGAGTAAAATGGCTGCAACTAATGAAAAACTGTTTTTT,CAWSKMAATNEKLFF
-,once,TRBJ1-2,TRBV6-5,TGTGCCAGCAGTTACGGTCCCCCAGGGGCCTATGGCTACACCTTC,CASSYGPPGAYGYTF
TRBD1,-,TRBJ1-5,TRBV5-6,TGTGCCAGCAGCCTGGGACAGAGCAATCAGCCCCAGCATTTT,CASSLGQSNQPQHF
TRBD1,-,TRBJ1-4,TRBV5-1,TGCGCCAGCAGCTTGGAAGGGACAGGGTGGGGAGAAAAACTGTTTTTT,CASSLEGTGWGEKLFF
TRBD1,once,TRBJ1-1,TRBV6-5,TGTGCCAGCAGAACGGGGACAGGGATCACTTTCTTT,CASRTGTGITFF
TRBD1,-,TRBJ1-5,TRBV5-1,TGCGCCACCAATTTAACCGGACAGGGGGAGAATCAGCCCCAGCATTTT,CATNLTGQGENQPQHF
TRBD1,few,TRBJ1-1,TRBV30,TGTGGCGGGAACAGGGGGTTCGCTGAAGCTTTCTTT,CGGNRGFAEAFF
TRBD2,-,TRBJ2-6,TRBV30,TGTGCCTGCCGCGGGGGGGCTGGGATAGTTGGGGCCAACGTCCTGACTTTC,CACRGGAGIVGANVLTF
-,-,TRBJ2-7,TRBV4-3,TGCGCCAGCAGCAAGGGGGTCCTTAACTACGAGCAGTACTTC,CASSKGVLNYEQYF
-,-,TRBJ2-5,TRBV7-3,TGTGCCAGCAGCCCCCAGAGCGGGCAAGAGACCCAGTACTTC,CASSPQSGQETQYF
-,-,TRBJ1-1,TRBV6-5,TGTGCCAGCAGTATCCAGACATTGGTGGGCACTGAAGCTTTCTTT,CASSIQTLVGTEAFF
TRBD1,-,TRBJ2-1,TRBV30,TGTGCCTGGATTAGGGGGCCACGAAACAATGAGCAGTTCTTC,CAWIRGPRNNEQFF
-,once,TRBJ1-6,TRBV6-4,TGTGCCAGCAGCCCTAACCCGGGGAATTCACCCCTCCACTTT,CASSPNPGNSPLHF
TRBD1,-,TRBJ1-4,TRBV4-3,TGCGCCAGCAGCCAAGAGGGCCGACAGGGAGCTGAAAAACTGTTTTTT,CASSQEGRQGAEKLFF
-,-,TRBJ1-6,TRBV11-2,TGTGCCAGCAGCTTAAGCCCCGCCGGTTCACCCCTCCACTTT,CASSLSPAGSPLHF
-,-,TRBJ2-2,TRBV2,TGTGCCAGCAGTGTGTCGGCAGGGGCGAACACCGGGGAGCTGTTTTTT,CASSVSAGANTGELFF
-,-,TRBJ1-1,TRBV18,TGTGCCAGCTCCCCAGGAGGGATAGCGGCTGAAGCTTTCTTT,CASSPGGIAAEAFF
-,once,TRBJ1-3,TRBV30,TGTGCCTGGAGTGTACCCAGGGTTGGCGGAAACACCATATATTTT,CAWSVPRVGGNTIYF
TRBD1,-,TRBJ2-5,TRBV7-2,TGTGCCAGCACCATCGGGACAGGGGGTAAGACCCAGTACTTC,CASTIGTGGKTQYF
TRBD1,-,TRBJ2-1,TRBV7-8,TGTGCCAGCAGCTTGAGACAGGGGGTCCGCAGCTCCTACAATGAGCAGTTCTTC,CASSLRQGVRSSYNEQFF
-,-,TRBJ1-2,TRBV18,TGTGCCAGCTCTCGCATGAGTTTGCCCGACATCTATGGCTACACCTTC,CASSRMSLPDIYGYTF
TRBD1,-,TRBJ1-2,TRBV6-1,TGTGCCAGCAGTACTGGGACAGGGGGCGGCTATGGCTACACCTTC,CASSTGTGGGYGYTF
-,once,TRBJ1-5,TRBV11-2,TGTGCCAGCAGCTTTGGACAGAATCAGCCCCAGCATTTT,CASSFGQNQPQHF
-,-,TRBJ1-2,TRBV27,TGTGCCAGCAGTTTAAACCCCCAGGTTGGCTATTTGGATGGCTACACCTTC,CASSLNPQVGYLDGYTF
TRBD1,-,TRBJ1-1,TRBV27,TGTGCCAGCAGTTTAGGGGACAGGAACACTGAAGCTTTCTTT,CASSLGDRNTEAFF
-,-,TRBJ2-7,TRBV6-5,TGTGCCAGCAGCTACACGGGAGAGCAGTACTTC,CASSYTGEQYF
TRBD2,-,TRBJ2-1,TRBV11-3,TGTGCCAGCAGCCACCGCGGGCGGGAGAGCTCCTACAATGAGCAGTTCTTC,CASSHRGRESSYNEQFF
-,-,TRBJ2-7,TRBV19,TGTGCCAGTAGCATTATTTCGACCACCCGGAGGTCCTACGAGCAGTACTTC,CASSIISTTRRSYEQYF
-,few,TRBJ1-1,TRBV18,TGTGCCAGCTCACCAGAGACATCGAACACTGAAGCTTTCTTT,CASSPETSNTEAFF
-,-,TRBJ2-6,TRBV7-9,TGTGCCAGCAGCTTACTCCCAGGGTTGGGCTCTGGGGCCAACGTCCTGACTTTC,CASSLLPGLGSGANVLTF
TRBD2,-,TRBJ2-5,TRBV29-1,TGCAGCGTTGAAGCTAGCGGGGGGACGGGAGAGACCCAGTACTTC,CSVEASGGTGETQYF
TRBD1,-,TRBJ1-2,TRBV7-8,TGTGCCAGCAGCTTAGCTGGGACAGTCATTAGAACCTTC,CASSLAGTVIRTF
TRBD1,-,TRBJ1-6,TRBV4-3,TGCGCCAGCAGCCAAGATTGGCAGGGGGCGTATCATTCACCCCTCCACTTT,CASSQDWQGAYHSPLHF
-,-,TRBJ1-2,TRBV10-3,TGTGCCATCGCTGGGGGCGTCCTCTATGGCTACACCTTC,CAIAGGVLYGYTF
-,-,TRBJ2-7,TRBV30,TGTGCCTGGAGCAAGGGGGGACAGACCTCCTACGAGCAGTACTTC,CAWSKGGQTSYEQYF
-,-,TRBJ2-3,TRBV20-1,TGCAGCGGGTTTACAGATACGCAGTATTTT,CSGFTDTQYF
-,-,TRBJ2-5,TRBV30,TGTGCCTGGGATCAGAGGACAGCCCCAGTGCCCCAGTACTTC,CAWDQRTAPVPQYF
-,-,TRBJ1-2,TRBV6-1,TGTGCCAGCAGAATGACAGAACACTATGGCTACACCTTC,CASRMTEHYGYTF
-,-,TRBJ2-3,TRBV6-1,TGTGCCAGCAGTGAAGCGCGGCTGGCGCAGTATTTT,CASSEARLAQYF
TRBD2,-,TRBJ2-3,TRBV5-1,TGCGCCAGCAAACCTACTAGCGGGGTTGGCACAGATACGCAGTATTTT,CASKPTSGVGTDTQYF
-,-,TRBJ1-6,TRBV5-1,TGCGCCAGCAGCTTGGCCCAGGGTAGGGGGTCACCCCTCCACTTT,CASSLAQGRGSPLHF
TRBD1,-,TRBJ2-1,TRBV6-5,TGTGCCAGCAGTTACGACCGCAGGGGGAATGAGCAGTTCTTC,CASSYDRRGNEQFF
-,-,TRBJ1-1,TRBV7-6,TGTGCCAGCAGCAAAGAAGTAGGGGGACACCGGGGTAACACTGAAGCTTTCTTT,CASSKEVGGHRGNTEAFF
-,-,TRBJ2-5,TRBV18,TGTGCCAGCTCACCCCGGAGAGAAGAGACCCAGTACTTC,CASSPRREETQYF
TRBD1,-,TRBJ1-6,TRBV19,TGTGCCAGTAGTATGGGACAGGGGCGATCACCCCTCCACTTT,CASSMGQGRSPLHF
TRBD1,-,TRBJ2-2,TRBV4-2,TGTGCCAGCAGCCAAGTGGACAGGTTAGACGGGGAGCTGTTTTTT,CASSQVDRLDGELFF
-,-,TRBJ1-3,TRBV6-1,TGTGCCAGCAGCTACCAGGGCAACTCTGGAAACACCATATATTTT,CASSYQGNSGNTIYF
-,-,TRBJ2-2,TRBV25-1,TGTGCCAGCGGAAAAGGGGGGGACGGGAACACCGGGGAGCTGTTTTTT,CASGKGGDGNTGELFF
TRBD2,once,TRBJ2-6,TRBV7-2,TGTGCCAGCAGCCCCAGCGGGGGGGCCCGACTCTCTGGGGCCAACGTCCTGACTTTC,CASSPSGGARLSGANVLTF
TRBD2,-,TRBJ2-5,TRBV5-4,TGTGCCAGCAGCCGAGGGGCTAGCGGGGGGGCAGGCGAGACCCAGTACTTC,CASSRGASGGAGETQYF
-,once,TRBJ1-5,TRBV5-6,TGTGCCAGCAGCTTTGGCGACTATAGCAATCAGCCCCAGCATTTT,CASSFGDYSNQPQHF
-,once,TRBJ1-2,TRBV7-9,TGTGCCAGCACCCAGGGTTCTCTCTACACCTTC,CASTQGSLYTF
-,-,TRBJ2-3,TRBV30,TGTGCCCGGGGGGCGGGGGCAGATACGCAGTATTTT,CARGAGADTQYF
-,-,TRBJ1-4,TRBV5-1,TGCGCCAGCAGCGCCCGGGAGAGCGAAAAACTGTTTTTT,CASSARESEKLFF
-,-,TRBJ2-1,TRBV7-2,TGTGCCAGCAGCCCCCGAGGGGGGGGCAATGAGCAGTTCTTC,CASSPRGGGNEQFF
-,once,TRBJ2-5,TRBV4-2,TGTGCCAGCAGCCAATCCTACGGGGGAGAGACCCAGTACTTC,CASSQSYGGETQYF
-,once,TRBJ2-7,TRBV5-5,TGTGCCAGCAGCCCCGAGAGGCCAGGGACCTACGAGCAGTACTTC,CASSPERPGTYEQYF
TRBD2,-,TRBJ2-7,TRBV4-1,TGCGCCAGCAGCCAACAGCTAGCGGGACCCTACGAGCAGTACTTC,CASSQQLAGPYEQYF
-,-,TRBJ1-3,TRBV18,TGTGCCAGCTCACCATCCACAGCCTCCTCTGGAAACACCATATATTTT,CASSPSTASSGNTIYF